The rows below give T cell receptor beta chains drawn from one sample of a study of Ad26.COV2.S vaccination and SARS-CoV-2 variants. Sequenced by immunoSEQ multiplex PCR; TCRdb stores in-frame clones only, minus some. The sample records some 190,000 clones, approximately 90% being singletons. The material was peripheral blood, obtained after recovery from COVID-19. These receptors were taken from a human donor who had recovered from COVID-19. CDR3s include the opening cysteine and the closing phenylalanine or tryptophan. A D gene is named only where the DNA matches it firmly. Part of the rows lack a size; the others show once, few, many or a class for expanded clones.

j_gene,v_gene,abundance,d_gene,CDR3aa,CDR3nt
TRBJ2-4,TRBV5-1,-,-,CASSNGEMGDRYF,TGCGCCAGCAGCAATGGGGAGATGGGGGATAGGTACTTC
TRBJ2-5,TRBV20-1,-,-,CSARLETQYF,TGCAGTGCCAGACTAGAGACCCAGTACTTC
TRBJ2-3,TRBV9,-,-,CASTLSMKPGDTQYF,TGTGCCAGCACCCTCTCTATGAAACCCGGGGATACGCAGTATTTT
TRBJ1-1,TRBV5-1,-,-,CASSLAGSTEAFF,TGCGCCAGCAGCTTGGCCGGGTCGACTGAAGCTTTCTTT
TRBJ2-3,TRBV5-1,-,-,CASSLPGGGTDTQYF,TGCGCCAGCAGCTTGCCTGGGGGCGGCACAGATACGCAGTATTTT
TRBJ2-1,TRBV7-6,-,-,CASSLGGQNNEQFF,TGTGCCAGCAGCTTAGGTGGGCAAAACAATGAGCAGTTCTTC
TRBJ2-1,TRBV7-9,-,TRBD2,CASSSAGTSGSGEQFF,TGTGCCAGCAGTTCAGCTGGGACTAGCGGGAGCGGTGAGCAGTTCTTC
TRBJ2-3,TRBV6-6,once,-,CASSYSEGPEVDTQYF,TGTGCCAGCAGTTACTCGGAGGGACCCGAGGTCGATACGCAGTATTTT
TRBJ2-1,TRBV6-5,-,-,CASSHTGVANEQFF,TGTGCCAGCAGTCATACGGGAGTAGCAAATGAGCAGTTCTTC
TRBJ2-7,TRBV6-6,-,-,CASSYSGRYEQYF,TGTGCCAGCAGTTACTCGGGGAGGTACGAGCAGTACTTC
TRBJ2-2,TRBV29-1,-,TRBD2,CSVEASTSGRYTGELFF,TGCAGCGTTGAAGCATCGACTAGCGGGAGGTACACCGGGGAGCTGTTTTTT
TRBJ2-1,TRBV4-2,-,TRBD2,CASSHGPTSGLKGNEQFF,TGTGCCAGCAGCCACGGCCCGACTAGCGGCCTAAAAGGGAATGAGCAGTTCTTC
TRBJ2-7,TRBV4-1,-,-,CASSPQEGTGTYEQYF,TGCGCCAGCAGCCCCCAGGAAGGGACTGGGACCTACGAGCAGTACTTC
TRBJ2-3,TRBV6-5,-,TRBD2,CASPGRGGTDTQYF,TGTGCCAGCCCCGGGAGGGGGGGCACAGATACGCAGTATTTT
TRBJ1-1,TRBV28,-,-,CASSSPSGSSEAFF,TGTGCCAGCAGTAGCCCCAGTGGTTCTAGTGAAGCTTTCTTT
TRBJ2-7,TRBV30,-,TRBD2,CAWSATRLAGRYEQYF,TGTGCCTGGAGTGCCACGAGACTAGCGGGAAGATACGAGCAGTACTTC
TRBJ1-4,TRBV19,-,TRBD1,CASSPGTGTNEKLFF,TGTGCCAGTAGTCCCGGGACAGGGACTAATGAAAAACTGTTTTTT
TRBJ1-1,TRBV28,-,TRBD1,CATGAPAGGLNTEAFF,TGTGCCACCGGAGCCCCTGCAGGGGGCCTGAACACTGAAGCTTTCTTT
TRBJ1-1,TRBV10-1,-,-,CASKMDGTEAFF,TGCGCCAGCAAGATGGACGGCACTGAAGCTTTCTTT
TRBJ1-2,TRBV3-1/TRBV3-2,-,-,CASSHVHGYTF,TGTGCCAGCAGCCACGTACATGGCTACACCTTC
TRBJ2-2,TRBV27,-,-,CASSFGGSAGELFF,TGTGCCAGCAGTTTTGGAGGTTCGGCCGGGGAGCTGTTTTTT